Below are 28 T cell receptor beta chains sequenced from a single sample in a study of a mutant IDH1 vaccine in newly diagnosed glioma. Time point: week 11, during vaccination. Vaccine doses each comprised 300 ug of mutant IDH1 20-mer peptide, with topical imiquimod. Their antigen targets remain unknown. Generated by immunoSEQ multiplex PCR, the TCRdb table keeps only in-frame clones and is missing some. The sample lists over 55,000 clones, approximately 89% occurring once. Source: PBMCs, taken from a glioma patient whose treatment included an IDH1 peptide vaccine. The source is a man aged 35 to 55 with glioma.

V gene TRBV14 combines with J gene TRBJ2-7; D ambiguous. Deletions cut 0 bases from V and 6 bases from J, with 6 bases between. The CDR3 loop spans 12 amino acids. Germline CDR1 and CDR2: SGHDN and FVKESK. The CDR3 coding sequence is TGTGCCAGCAGCCAAGACCAGGTCGAGCAGTACTTC. Translated: CASSQDQVEQYF.

V is TRBV16 and J is TRBJ1-5; possible D gene TRBD1, 6 bases. The CDR3 covers 15 residues. V shed 1 base and J shed 5 bases, with 12 bases lying between them. Germline CDR1 reads KGHSY; CDR2 reads FQNENV. Written as DNA, the CDR3 is TGTGCCAGCAGCCAATTCGGGACATTTGATCAGCCCCAGCATTTT. This encodes CASSQFGTFDQPQHF.

This clone occurred a few times. The chain links TRBV25-1 to TRBJ2-2, with 8 nucleotides matching TRBD2. V shed 3 bases, J shed 6 bases, and the junction held 6 bases outside the gene matches. This CDR3 is built from 15 residues. The germline gives CDR1 MGHDK, CDR2 SYGVNS. In nucleotides, the CDR3 is TGTGCCAGCAGTGACCCCGGGGGGGCAGCCGGGGAGCTGTTTTTT. Its protein product is CASSDPGGAAGELFF.

The chain employs TRBV5-1 and TRBJ2-4; no definite D call. V dropped 3 bases and J dropped 5 bases, with 3 bases sitting between them. The germline gives CDR1 SGHRS, CDR2 YFSETQ. This CDR3 contains 11 residues. CDR3: CASSSQNIQYF. The DNA for the CDR3 is TGCGCCAGCAGCTCCCAAAACATTCAGTACTTC. The full variable domain, in which reference TRBV5-1 and TRBJ2-4 provide the parts outside the CDR3, is KAGVTQTPRYLIKTRGQQVTLSCSPISGHRSVSWYQQTPGQGLQFLFEYFSETQRNKGNFPGRFSGRQFSNSRSEMNVSTLELGDSALYLCASSSQNIQYFGAGTRLSVL.

The rearrangement links TRBV30 to TRBJ1-5; D unclear. This CDR3 comprises 13 residues. Trimming stripped 3 bases from V and 3 bases from J, with 9 bases between. The V gene's germline CDR1 is GTSNPN and CDR2 SVGIG (reference sequence). The CDR3 nucleotides are TGTGCCTGGAGGGAGCAGACCAATCAGCCCCAGCATTTT. Translating it yields CAWREQTNQPQHF.

The CDR3 here is CASSFYGPRYNSPLHF. The CDR3, as DNA: TGTGCCAGCAGTTTCTATGGACCCCGCTATAATTCACCCCTCCACTTT. This chain uses TRBV7-6 with TRBJ1-6; D is uncertain. V lost 6 bases, J lost 3 bases, and 15 bases lay in between. This CDR3 spans 16 amino acids. Germline loops: CDR1 SGHVS, CDR2 FNYEAQ.

This chain connects TRBV6-1 to TRBJ1-5, with 8 nucleotides matching TRBD1. With V trimmed by 5 bases and J by 4 bases, 4 bases remained unmatched. CDR1 is MNHNS and CDR2 is SASEGT in the germline V gene. CDR3 length: 14 amino acids. The CDR3 DNA reads as TGTGCCAGCAGTAAGGGACAGGTGAATCAGCCCCAGCATTTT. Translating gives CASSKGQVNQPQHF.

This clone appeared a single time. The chain joins TRBV5-1 to TRBJ2-1; the D is unclear. V was pared by 0 bases and J by 9 bases, with 7 bases between. The CDR3 length is 12 residues. Per germline, CDR1 SGHRS and CDR2 YFSETQ. CDR3 coding DNA: TGCGCCAGCAGCTTGGGCCCCGGTGAGCAGTTCTTC. It specifies CASSLGPGEQFF.

For the CDR3, the DNA is TGTGCCATCACCGAGGACAGGAGCTCCTATAATTCACCCCTCCACTTT. The encoded protein is CAITEDRSSYNSPLHF. This chain joins TRBV10-3 and TRBJ1-6; TRBD1 matches at 7 bases. The CDR3 is 16 residues long. Germline loops: CDR1 ENHRY, CDR2 SYGVKD. V lost 7 bases and J lost 0; bases outside the gene matches: 6.

The rearrangement links TRBV5-1 to TRBJ1-6; D uncertain. This CDR3 is built from 13 residues. In germline, CDR1 is SGHRS, CDR2 YFSETQ. Deletions cut 0 bases from V and 9 bases from J, with 7 bases between. The CDR3 protein is CASSLAGRSPLHF. Here the CDR3 DNA reads TGCGCCAGCAGCTTGGCTGGCCGTTCACCCCTCCACTTT.

The chain couples TRBV5-6 to TRBJ2-2, with D maybe TRBD2 (6 bases). Deletions cut 0 bases from V and 1 base from J, with 10 bases between. Per the germline V gene, CDR1 is SGHDT and CDR2 is YYEEEE. The CDR3 extends over 16 amino acids. The CDR3 sequence: CASSLVVGGNTGELFF. DNA for the CDR3: TGTGCCAGCAGCTTGGTAGTCGGGGGGAACACCGGGGAGCTGTTTTTT.

The chain couples TRBV10-1 to TRBJ2-7; D remains ambiguous. The CDR3 totals 15 residues. Trimming took 5 bases from V and 2 from J, leaving 16 bases between them. Germline-derived CDR1 and CDR2 are WNHNN and SYGVQD (reference sequence). The DNA of the CDR3 is TGCGCCAGCAGTCCCGACATCCCGTTGGCCTACGAGCAGTACTTC. The encoded protein is CASSPDIPLAYEQYF.

This rearrangement joins TRBV5-1 to TRBJ1-5; TRBD1 matches 7 bases. The CDR3 is made up of 14 amino acids. The germline V gene encodes CDR1 SGHRS and CDR2 YFSETQ. J lost 4 bases, V lost 4 bases, and 5 bases had no gene match. Here the CDR3 reads CASSPGTENQPQHF. The CDR3 bases are TGCGCCAGCAGCCCCGGGACAGAGAATCAGCCCCAGCATTTT.

The chain carries TRBV2 and TRBJ1-1, with TRBD1 matching over 9 bases. This CDR3 spans 18 amino acids. Per germline, CDR1 SNHLY and CDR2 FYNNEI. V lost 7 bases, J lost 3 bases, and 18 bases stayed unmatched. In DNA, the CDR3 is TGTGCCAGCATCAGCGCCGGGACAGGGTGGTTAGAGTACACTGAAGCTTTCTTT. It translates to CASISAGTGWLEYTEAFF.

V gene TRBV5-1 combines with J gene TRBJ2-7; D is tentatively TRBD1 or TRBD2 (5 bases each). The CDR3 is 15 amino acids. Germline CDR1 and CDR2: SGHRS and YFSETQ. V lost 2 bases and J 5 bases, leaving 17 bases between the germline ends. This CDR3 reads CASSFRGRANDEQYV. The CDR3 DNA sequence: TGCGCCAGCAGCTTTCGGGGCAGGGCGAACGACGAGCAGTACGTC.

The rearrangement uses TRBV5-4 and TRBJ1-3; the D gene is possibly TRBD1 (5 bases). V gave up 4 bases and J gave up 4 bases, with 9 bases separating them. CDR1 and CDR2 from the germline V gene are SGHNT and YYREEE (reference sequence). CDR3 size: 13 residues. The CDR3 nucleotides are TGTGCCAGCAGCCGGGGACTAGGAAACACCATATATTTT. Translating it yields CASSRGLGNTIYF.

The CDR3 region has the DNA TGTGCCAGTGGCCGGGTAGCGGGGGTTAATCCCGGGGAGCTGTTTTTT. This gives the protein CASGRVAGVNPGELFF. The chain carries TRBV19 and TRBJ2-2, with 9 bases that match TRBD2. The trim removed 8 bases at V and 6 bases at J, leaving 13 bases unmatched. Germline V gene sequence: CDR1 LNHDA, CDR2 SQIVND (reference sequence). This CDR3 is 16 amino acids long.

This clone has more than one count but fewer than ten. The chain combines TRBV5-4 with TRBJ2-2; maybe TRBD2 (5 bases). The CDR3 loop spans 15 amino acids. Germline CDR1 SGHNT, CDR2 YYREEE (reference sequence). V was clipped by 4 bases and J by 1 base, with 11 bases between them. Written as DNA, the CDR3 is TGTGCCAGCAGCCCGGGTCGGGGGAACACCGGGGAGCTGTTTTTT. The encoded protein is CASSPGRGNTGELFF.

This chain connects TRBV28 to TRBJ2-3, with 10 bases aligning to TRBD1. The germline V gene encodes CDR1 MDHEN and CDR2 SYDVKM. Germline trimming cut 8 bases from V and 1 base from J; bases unmatched to any gene: 3. The CDR3 loop spans 14 amino acids. CDR3 sequence: CASETGGRTDTQYF. The CDR3 DNA is TGTGCCAGCGAGACAGGGGGCCGCACAGATACGCAGTATTTT. Drawing the rest from reference TRBV28 and TRBJ2-3, the complete variable domain is DVKVTQSSRYLVKRTGEKVFLECVQDMDHENMFWYRQDPGLGLRLIYFSYDVKMKEKGDIPEGYSVSREKKERFSLILESASTNQTSMYLCASETGGRTDTQYFGPGTRLTVL.

Only one count was recorded for this clone. The J gene is TRBJ2-5, the V gene TRBV5-8; 10 nucleotides line up with TRBD2. The CDR3 runs to 19 residues. The J segment lost 2 bases and the V segment lost 4 bases, leaving 17 bases of the junction unmatched. Germline assignment: CDR1 SGHTS and CDR2 YDEGEE. The chain's CDR3 is CASSVGRSPGLAIQETQYF. CDR3 nucleotides: TGTGCCAGCAGCGTGGGCCGGTCCCCGGGACTAGCGATACAAGAGACCCAGTACTTC.

The chain uses TRBV10-3 and TRBJ2-1; D gene ambiguous. Trimming removed 5 bases at V and 0 bases at J, with 14 bases between. The CDR3 covers 16 residues. Germline CDR1 and CDR2: ENHRY and SYGVKD. In nucleotides, the CDR3 is TGTGCCATCAGTAAACAACAAGAGTCCTCCTACAATGAGCAGTTCTTC. Its translation: CAISKQQESSYNEQFF.

This chain connects TRBV7-8 to TRBJ1-2; D is unresolved. The CDR3 runs 14 residues. Germline loops: CDR1 SGHVS, CDR2 FQNEAQ. Trimming stripped 5 bases from V and 6 bases from J, with 16 bases between. The CDR3 region has the DNA TGTGCCAGCAGCCGAAGATCCTCCTTTGATGGCTACACCTTC. Protein sequence: CASSRRSSFDGYTF.

V and J are TRBV28 and TRBJ2-6; D gene unclear. This CDR3 has 13 residues. CDR1 and CDR2 from the germline V gene are MDHEN and SYDVKM. V lost 8 bases and J 1 base, leaving 6 bases between the germline ends. The DNA for the CDR3 is TGTGCCAGCGCTGTTTCTGGGGCCAACGTCCTGACTTTC. Its protein product is CASAVSGANVLTF.

This sequence joins TRBV29-1 and TRBJ1-2, with D unclear. This CDR3 comprises 14 residues. V was cut by 4 bases and J by 3 bases, with 15 bases left in between. The germline V gene encodes CDR1 SQVTM and CDR2 ANQGSEA. The CDR3 loop reads CSVVDVGRDYGYTF. The CDR3, as DNA: TGCAGCGTTGTCGACGTGGGGAGGGACTATGGCTACACCTTC. Full variable domain (missing parts from reference TRBV29-1 and TRBJ1-2): SAVISQKPSRDICQRGTSLTIQCQVDSQVTMMFWYRQQPGQSLTLIATANQGSEATYESGFVIDKFPISRPNLTFSTLTVSNMSPEDSSIYLCSVVDVGRDYGYTFGSGTRLTVV.

The chain carries TRBV9 and TRBJ2-7; perhaps D is TRBD1 or TRBD2 (6 bases each). Germline CDR1 is SGDLS and CDR2 is YYNGEE. The CDR3 consists of 16 residues. Trimming stripped 0 bases from V and 3 bases from J, with 16 bases between. The CDR3 sequence is CASSVADSQGLYEQYF. CDR3 DNA sequence: TGTGCCAGCAGCGTAGCCGACTCACAGGGACTCTACGAGCAGTACTTC.

V gene TRBV10-3 combines with J gene TRBJ1-1; perhaps TRBD1 as D (6 bases). CDR3 length equals 15 residues. V was pared by 0 bases and J by 2 bases, with 10 bases between. The germline CDR1 and CDR2 sequences are ENHRY and SYGVKD. CDR3 sequence (DNA): TGTGCCATCAGTGAGTCCGCAGGGGTAAACACTGAAGCTTTCTTT. Protein product: CAISESAGVNTEAFF.

The rearrangement uses TRBV28 and TRBJ2-7; possibly TRBD1 or TRBD2 for D (6 bases each). The V gene's germline CDR1 is MDHEN and CDR2 SYDVKM. The V end was cut by 8 bases, the J end by 4 bases, with 12 bases between. This CDR3 contains 12 residues. CDR3 sequence: CASRPGAYEQYF. DNA of the CDR3: TGTGCCAGCCGCCCGGGGGCTTACGAGCAGTACTTC. Based on the CDR3 plus reference TRBV28 and TRBJ2-7, the full variable domain is DVKVTQSSRYLVKRTGEKVFLECVQDMDHENMFWYRQDPGLGLRLIYFSYDVKMKEKGDIPEGYSVSREKKERFSLILESASTNQTSMYLCASRPGAYEQYFGPGTRLTVT.

The chain joins TRBV5-6 to TRBJ2-5; TRBD2 matches 9 bases. J lost 7 bases, V lost 4 bases, and 17 bases had no gene match. This CDR3 contains 17 residues. Germline CDR1 and CDR2: SGHDT and YYEEEE. As DNA, the CDR3 is TGTGCCAGCAGCCAGCCCAGGTCTAGCGGGATTGGTAGGACCCAGTACTTC. Amino acid sequence: CASSQPRSSGIGRTQYF. Looking up the rest from reference TRBV5-6 and TRBJ2-5 gives the full variable domain: DAGVTQSPTHLIKTRGQQVTLRCSPKSGHDTVSWYQQALGQGPQFIFQYYEEEERQRGNFPDRFSGHQFPNYSSELNVNALLLGDSALYLCASSQPRSSGIGRTQYFGPGTRLLVL.